This T cell receptor (beta chain) was documented in a study of blood T cell repertoires in COVID-19. As for the study in general: Sources were T cells, B-cell-depleted T cells, or PBMCs; the material itself was cDNA or gDNA.

The CDR3 sequence is 15 residues long. CDR1 and CDR2 (germline): SGHTA, FQGTGA. J gave up 3 bases and V 5 bases, and 4 bases lay outside the gene matches. Assay used: immunoSEQ multiplex PCR; TCRdb lists only in-frame clones, some missing. The sample has 150,000 or so clones; about 80% are singletons. Cohort 3 recovery required two negative PCRs, clearance, or symptom resolution. The clonotype comes from a woman aged 55-69 years who had recovered from COVID-19. Material: PBMCs or T cells enriched from blood (not recorded which). The chain employs TRBV7-3 and TRBJ2-1, with 10 bases matching TRBD2. The CDR3 reads CASSASGGVYNEQFF. The CDR3 region has the DNA TGTGCCAGCAGCGCAAGCGGGGGGGTCTACAATGAGCAGTTCTTC.